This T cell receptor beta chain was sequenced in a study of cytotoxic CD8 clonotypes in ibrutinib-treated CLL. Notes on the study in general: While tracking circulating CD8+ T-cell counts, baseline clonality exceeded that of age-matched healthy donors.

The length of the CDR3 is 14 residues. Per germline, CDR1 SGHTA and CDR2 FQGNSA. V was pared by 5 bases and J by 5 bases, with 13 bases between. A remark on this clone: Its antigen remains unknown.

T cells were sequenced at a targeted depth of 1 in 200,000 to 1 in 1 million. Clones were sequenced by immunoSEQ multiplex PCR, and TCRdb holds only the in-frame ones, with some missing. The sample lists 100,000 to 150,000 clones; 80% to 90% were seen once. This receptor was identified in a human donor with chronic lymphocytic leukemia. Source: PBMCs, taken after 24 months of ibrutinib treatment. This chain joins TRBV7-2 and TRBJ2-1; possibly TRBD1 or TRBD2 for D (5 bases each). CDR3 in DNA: TGTGCCAGCAGCACCATGGGACGCGACAATGAGCAGTTCTTC. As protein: CASSTMGRDNEQFF.